This TCR beta chain was recorded in a study of cytomegalovirus exposure and HLA in healthy donors. Study-level information: The approximately 120 million unique TCR beta sequences, from 150 million to 200 million T cells, were found by an earlier analysis. Study results and caveats: The authors later linked a missense DCLRE1C variant to TCR beta V- and J-gene trimming.

Note on this clone: The target antigen is unknown.

The study ran its PCR with 60 Vbeta and 13 Jbeta primers. Per the original data handling: A follow-up analysis tallied 65 million to 80 million unique TCR beta chains, about 11 million shared. Sequencing was performed with immunoSEQ multiplex PCR; in TCRdb, only in-frame clones are kept and a portion is missing. The DNA gave D and trimming, while V, J and clone size come from that table. Of 170,000 or so clones in the sample, more than 60% were seen once. CDR1 and CDR2 from the germline V gene are SNHLY and FYNNEI. J lost 3 bases, V lost 5 bases, and 3 bases had no gene match. CDR3 length: 13 amino acids.

Sequenced material: PBMCs. The V call is TRBV2, the J call TRBJ2-5; 7 nucleotides line up with TRBD2. The clonotype was recovered from a woman aged 25 to 39 in good health and CMV-seropositive. CDR3 in amino acids: CASSFLAEETQYF. CDR3 sequence (DNA): TGTGCCAGCAGTTTTCTAGCGGAAGAGACCCAGTACTTC.